This T cell receptor (beta chain) derives from a study of glioma-infiltrating T cells (dated by TCRdb to the mid-2010s). Regarding the study in general: TCR alpha- and beta-chain repertoires were sequenced from glioma tissue, non-neoplastic brain tissue and matched peripheral blood mononuclear cells. The paired cohort comprised three low-grade glioma patients, about eight primary glioblastoma patients and three non-glioma patients contributing non-neoplastic brain tissue. To measure divergence between tissue and blood T-cell populations, each tissue-infiltrating repertoire was compared with the peripheral blood repertoire of the same patient.

General study outcomes and caveats: Very few CDR3 sequences were shared between tissue and blood, attributed to high CDR3 diversity and limited sampling. VJ-independent divergence between tissue and blood was found to be below expectation in non-neoplastic patients but above expectation in all gliomas, particularly low-grade gliomas. Group comparisons were based on small numbers of patients: three non-neoplastic, three low-grade glioma and roughly 8 glioblastoma patients.

The germline V gene supplies CDR1 SQVTM and CDR2 ANQGSEA. V was cut back by 6 bases and J by 6 bases, leaving a gap of 14 bases between them. The CDR3, from cysteine to phenylalanine, totals 13 residues. Here the CDR3 DNA is all that survives: 39 bases in frame from base 1. This clonotype came up many times. There is no known antigen for this receptor. The input lacks base qualities; no much larger clone sits a single base away. The iRepertoire nested amplicon-rescue multiplex PCR (arm-PCR) platform was used to amplify TCR alpha and beta CDR3 regions from RNA. The input for one-step reverse transcription and amplification was roughly 85-400 ng of either tissue mRNA or PBMC total RNA. After bead purification, a secondary multiplex PCR added Illumina adapters, and libraries were gel-purified between 200 and 400 bp. Libraries carried internal 6-nucleotide barcodes used for demultiplexing. Sequencing of libraries was performed on an Illumina MiSeq with 2x220 or 2x250 nucleotide paired-end reads. As for how the authors treated the data: Paired reads were merged with FLASH 1.2.11 and aligned to the GRCh37 human genome with BWA-MEM before extracting TRA and TRB reads. For V and J assignment, an IMGT-derived reference of cassette sequences and CDR3 motifs that included pseudogenes was used. Reads were translated in three frames, and productive CDR3s were defined by a C…FGXG motif without stop codons. Unique combinations of V-J cassette pair and CDR3 amino acid sequence were defined as clonotypes. Filtering of reads was based on Hamming distance, with the threshold set by the sequence error rate of each sample in mapped regions. The public reads were reanalyzed by TCRdb: fastp trimming at Q25, MiXCR alignment, in-frame beta chains only. When rows share a CDR3 protein, they turn into one entry using the most common DNA and genes. TCRdb assigned the V and J calls; the authors' analysis was not used. Here the sample has roughly 10,000 distinct CDR3 sequences; roughly 53% occur a single time. The ten most abundant clones make up about 20% of the sample.

The material sequenced was glioma tissue, nonneoplastic brain tissue, or PBMCs (not recorded which). The origin of this receptor is a human donor with low-grade glioma or glioblastoma, undergoing nonglioma brain surgery, or in good health (not recorded which). The rearranged segments are TRBV29-1 and TRBJ2-2; the best D guess is TRBD2, with 6 bases matching. CDR3 sequence: CSVTRDSSGELFF. The bases are TGCAGCGTCACCAGGGACTCCTCCGGGGAGCTGTTTTTT.